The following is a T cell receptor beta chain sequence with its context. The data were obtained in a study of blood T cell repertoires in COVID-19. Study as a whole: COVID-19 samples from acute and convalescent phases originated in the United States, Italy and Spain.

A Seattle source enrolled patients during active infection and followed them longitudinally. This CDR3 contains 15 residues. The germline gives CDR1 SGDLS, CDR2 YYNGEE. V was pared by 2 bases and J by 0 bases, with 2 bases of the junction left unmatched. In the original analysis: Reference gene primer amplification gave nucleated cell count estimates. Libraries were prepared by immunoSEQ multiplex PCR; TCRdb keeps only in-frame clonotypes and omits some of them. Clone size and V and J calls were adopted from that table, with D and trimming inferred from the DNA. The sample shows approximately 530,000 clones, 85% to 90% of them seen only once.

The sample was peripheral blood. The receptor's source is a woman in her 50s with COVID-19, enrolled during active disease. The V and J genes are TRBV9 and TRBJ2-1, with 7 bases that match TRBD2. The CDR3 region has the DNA TGTGCCAGCAGCGTCGGGACTACCTCCTACAATGAGCAGTTCTTC. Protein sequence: CASSVGTTSYNEQFF.